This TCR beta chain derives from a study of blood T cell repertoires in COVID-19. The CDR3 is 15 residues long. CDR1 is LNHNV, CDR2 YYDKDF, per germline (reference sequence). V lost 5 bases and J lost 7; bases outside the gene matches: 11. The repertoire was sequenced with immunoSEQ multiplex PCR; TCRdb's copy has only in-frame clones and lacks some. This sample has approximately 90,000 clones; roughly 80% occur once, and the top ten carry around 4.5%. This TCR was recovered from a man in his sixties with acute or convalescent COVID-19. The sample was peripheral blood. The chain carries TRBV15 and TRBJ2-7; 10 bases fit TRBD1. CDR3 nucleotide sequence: TGTGCCACCAGCTCCGGGGCGACAGGGGGCTGGGAGCAGTACTTC. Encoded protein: CATSSGATGGWEQYF. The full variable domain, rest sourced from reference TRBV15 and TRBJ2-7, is DAMVIQNPRYQVTQFGKPVTLSCSQTLNHNVMYWYQQKSSQAPKLLFHYYDKDFNNEADTPDNFQSRRPNTSFCFLDIRSPGLGDTAMYLCATSSGATGGWEQYFGPGTRLTVT.